The 15 T cell receptor beta chains in this list originate from one sample, sequenced in a study of blood T cell repertoires in COVID-19. The repertoire was sequenced with immunoSEQ multiplex PCR; TCRdb's copy has only in-frame clones and lacks some. The sample holds around 250,000 clones, approximately 87% seen once. Sequenced: peripheral blood. The receptors were sampled from a man aged 55 to 70 with acute or convalescent COVID-19.

V gene TRBV12-3 or TRBV12-4 combines with J gene TRBJ2-1; TRBD2 is a possible D gene (5 bases). The CDR3 has 13 amino acids. V shed 5 bases and J shed 13 bases, with 18 bases lying between them. CDR3 DNA: TGTGCCAGCAGTACCGACGTGGACTTGCCCCAGTTCTTC. Its protein is CASSTDVDLPQFF.

The genes are TRBV7-8 and TRBJ2-1; a weak D match, TRBD2 (5 bases). CDR1 SGHVS and CDR2 FQNEAQ come from the germline V gene. This CDR3 has 16 residues. V was cut by 1 base and J by 0 bases, with 10 bases left in between. CDR3 sequence: CASSLVSGGSYNEQFF. CDR3 DNA sequence: TGTGCCAGCAGCTTAGTTTCCGGAGGCTCCTACAATGAGCAGTTCTTC.

This chain uses TRBV11-3 with TRBJ2-5; 7 nucleotides match TRBD2. V dropped 3 bases and J dropped 3; count of bases not matched to a gene: 7. Germline V gene lookup returns CDR1 SGHNT and CDR2 YENEEA. The CDR3 is made up of 15 amino acids. The CDR3 nucleotides are TGTGCCAGCAGCTTCCAGCTGGGGGGGAAAGAGACCCAGTACTTC. This encodes CASSFQLGGKETQYF.

The CDR3 region is CSVAAGGFQETQYF. As DNA, the CDR3 is TGCAGCGTTGCGGCGGGCGGTTTCCAAGAGACCCAGTACTTC. This rearrangement joins TRBV29-1 to TRBJ2-5; the D gene is possibly TRBD2 (5 bases). The ends were cut back, 4 bases at V and 1 base at J, with 13 bases in the middle. CDR3 size: 14 residues. Germline CDR1 and CDR2: SQVTM and ANQGSEA.

The chain has TRBV9 and TRBJ1-1, with a tentative D call TRBD1 (5 bases). The germline V and J ends were trimmed by 0 bases and 6 bases, with 9 bases remaining between them. This CDR3 is 13 amino acids long. The germline V gene has CDR1 SGDLS and CDR2 YYNGEE. In DNA, the CDR3 is TGTGCCAGCAGCGTAGGGACATCCTCTGAAGCTTTCTTT. This encodes CASSVGTSSEAFF.

The sample holds one count of this clone. This rearrangement joins TRBV19 to TRBJ2-2; 9 positions agree with TRBD1. CDR3 length: 15 amino acids. J gave up 3 bases and V 7 bases, and 6 bases lay outside the gene matches. CDR1 and CDR2 from the germline V gene are LNHDA and SQIVND (reference sequence). The CDR3 reads CASIWTGAYTGELFF. In nucleotides, the CDR3 is TGTGCCAGTATTTGGACAGGGGCGTACACCGGGGAGCTGTTTTTT. Variable domain in full (rest from reference TRBV19 and TRBJ2-2): DGGITQSPKYLFRKEGQNVTLSCEQNLNHDAMYWYRQDPGQGLRLIYYSQIVNDFQKGDIAEGYSVSREKKESFPLTVTSAQKNPTAFYLCASIWTGAYTGELFFGEGSRLTVL.

V gene TRBV7-3 combines with J gene TRBJ2-2, with a possible D match to TRBD2 (6 bases). Germline CDR1 is SGHTA and CDR2 is FQGTGA. CDR3 size: 17 residues. V lost 5 bases, J lost 5 bases, and 21 bases lay in between. The chain's CDR3 is CASSPNGGFAATGELFF. For the CDR3, the DNA is TGTGCCAGCAGCCCCAATGGGGGGTTCGCTGCGACCGGGGAGCTGTTTTTT.

The chain joins TRBV7-2 to TRBJ2-1; the match to TRBD2 covers 11 bases. CDR3 length: 16 amino acids. In germline, CDR1 is SGHTA, CDR2 FQGNSA. The V gene end was trimmed by 5 bases and the J gene end by 4 bases; junction bases not matched to a gene: 7. CDR3 amino acids: CASSISGRVKYNEQFF. CDR3 nucleotides: TGTGCCAGCAGCATTAGCGGGAGGGTCAAATACAATGAGCAGTTCTTC. Together with reference TRBV7-2 and TRBJ2-1, the CDR3 gives the full variable domain: GAGVSQSPSNKVTEKGKDVELRCDPISGHTALYWYRQSLGQGLEFLIYFQGNSAPDKSGLPSDRFSAERTGGSVSTLTIQRTQQEDSAVYLCASSISGRVKYNEQFFGPGTRLTVL.

As regards this clone: This CDR3 fails to terminate in the conserved phenylalanine or tryptophan, so it likely reflects a read error. No DNA is shown, since the ends of the CDR3 on it are uncertain; the CDR3 is the one TCRdb lists. The CDR3 sequence is CASSEGAVGRDPMKGA. The genes are TRBV6-1 and TRBJ2-7; the tabulated D call, TRBD2, remains unverified against the DNA. The CDR3 region is 16 residues in length, termini included. CDR1 MNHNS and CDR2 SASEGT come from the germline V gene.

This chain connects TRBV7-3 to TRBJ2-2; tentatively, D is TRBD1 (6 bases). The CDR3 loop spans 17 amino acids. Germline V lookup: CDR1 SGHTA, CDR2 FQGTGA. V was trimmed by 5 bases and J by 2 bases, leaving 18 bases between them. The CDR3 region has the DNA TGTGCCAGCAGCCCCACGCCGGGACACCTAAACACCGGGGAGCTGTTTTTT. Encoded protein: CASSPTPGHLNTGELFF.

V is TRBV6-4 and J is TRBJ2-3; 7 bases align to TRBD2. Germline V lookup: CDR1 MRHNA, CDR2 SNTAGT. There are 13 residues in the CDR3. V shed 8 bases and J 4 bases; nucleotides not matched to a gene: 6. This CDR3 reads CASSLATSDTQYF. The CDR3 nucleotides are TGTGCCAGCTCACTAGCGACCTCAGATACGCAGTATTTT.

The chain joins TRBV27 to TRBJ1-3; D gene ambiguous. V was trimmed by 6 bases and J by 0 bases, leaving 6 bases between them. The CDR3 is 13 residues long. The germline gives CDR1 MNHEY, CDR2 SMNVEV (reference sequence). The CDR3 protein is CASRANSGNTIYF. The DNA of the CDR3 is TGTGCCAGCAGGGCCAACTCTGGAAACACCATATATTTT.

J is TRBJ2-1 and V is TRBV27, with D tentatively TRBD2 (5 bases). Trimming took 6 bases from V and 7 from J, leaving 19 bases between them. CDR1 is MNHEY and CDR2 is SMNVEV in the germline V gene (reference sequence). The CDR3 spans 15 residues. The CDR3 DNA follows: TGTGCCAGCAGCCCTCTAGCAATATTAGGAAATGAGCAGTTCTTC. Translated, it gives CASSPLAILGNEQFF.

The rearrangement uses TRBV5-4 and TRBJ2-5; the match to TRBD2 covers 7 bases. CDR1 and CDR2 (germline): SGHNT, YYREEE (reference sequence). This CDR3 comprises 16 residues. Losses at the gene ends were 0 bases for V and 4 bases for J; bases not matched to a gene: 9. The CDR3 loop reads CASSLDPSGRIETQYF. The CDR3 bases are TGTGCCAGCAGCTTGGATCCTAGCGGCAGGATAGAGACCCAGTACTTC.

The rearrangement links TRBV28 to TRBJ2-5; D unclear. Per germline, CDR1 MDHEN and CDR2 SYDVKM. Trimming removed 2 bases from V and 6 bases from J, with 4 bases in between. The CDR3 has 11 amino acids. DNA of the CDR3: TGTGCCAGCAGTTTAAGCAAGACCCAGTACTTC. Translation: CASSLSKTQYF.